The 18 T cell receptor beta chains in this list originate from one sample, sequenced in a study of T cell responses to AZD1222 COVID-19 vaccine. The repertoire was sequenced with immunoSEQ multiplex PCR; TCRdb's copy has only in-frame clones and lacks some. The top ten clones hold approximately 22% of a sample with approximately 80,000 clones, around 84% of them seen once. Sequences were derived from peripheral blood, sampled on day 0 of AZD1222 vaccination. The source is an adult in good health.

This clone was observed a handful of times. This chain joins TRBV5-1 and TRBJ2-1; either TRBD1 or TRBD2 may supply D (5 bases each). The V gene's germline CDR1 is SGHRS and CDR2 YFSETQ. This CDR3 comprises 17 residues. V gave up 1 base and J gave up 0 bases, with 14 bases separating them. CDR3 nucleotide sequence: TGCGCCAGCAGCTTGAATGGGGGAGAGAGCTCCTACAATGAGCAGTTCTTC. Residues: CASSLNGGESSYNEQFF.

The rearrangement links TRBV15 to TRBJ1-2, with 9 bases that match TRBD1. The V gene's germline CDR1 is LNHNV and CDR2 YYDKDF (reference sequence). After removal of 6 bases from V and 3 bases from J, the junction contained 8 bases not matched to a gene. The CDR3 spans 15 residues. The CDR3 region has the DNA TGTGCCACCAGAGAGGGGACAGGGCTTTACTATGGCTACACCTTC. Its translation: CATREGTGLYYGYTF.

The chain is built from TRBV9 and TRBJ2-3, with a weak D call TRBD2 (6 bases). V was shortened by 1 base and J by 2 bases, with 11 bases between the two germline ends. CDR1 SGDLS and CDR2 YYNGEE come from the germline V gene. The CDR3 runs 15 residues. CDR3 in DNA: TGTGCCAGCAGCGTATGGTCGGGGGACACAGATACGCAGTATTTT. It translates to CASSVWSGDTDTQYF.

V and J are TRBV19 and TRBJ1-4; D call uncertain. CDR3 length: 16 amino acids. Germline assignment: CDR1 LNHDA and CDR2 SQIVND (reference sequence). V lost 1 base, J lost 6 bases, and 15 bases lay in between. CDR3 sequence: CASSIAPAGRDEKLFF. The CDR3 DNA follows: TGTGCCAGTAGTATAGCTCCGGCCGGGAGGGATGAAAAACTGTTTTTT. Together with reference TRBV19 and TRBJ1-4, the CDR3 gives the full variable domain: DGGITQSPKYLFRKEGQNVTLSCEQNLNHDAMYWYRQDPGQGLRLIYYSQIVNDFQKGDIAEGYSVSREKKESFPLTVTSAQKNPTAFYLCASSIAPAGRDEKLFFGSGTQLSVL.

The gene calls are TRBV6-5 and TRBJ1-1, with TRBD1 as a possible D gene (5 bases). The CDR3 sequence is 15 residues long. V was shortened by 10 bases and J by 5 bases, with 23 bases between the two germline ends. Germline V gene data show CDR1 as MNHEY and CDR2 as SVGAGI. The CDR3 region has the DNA TGTGCCATCTGTCCATCGATTGCAGAGGGGACTGAAGCTTTCTTT. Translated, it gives CAICPSIAEGTEAFF.

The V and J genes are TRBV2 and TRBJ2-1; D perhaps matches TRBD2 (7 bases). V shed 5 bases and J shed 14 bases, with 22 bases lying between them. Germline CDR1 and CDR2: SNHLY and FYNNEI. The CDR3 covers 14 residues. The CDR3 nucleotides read TGTGCCAGCAGTCTACGGACAGTGAGCGGGGAGAAGTTCTTC. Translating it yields CASSLRTVSGEKFF.

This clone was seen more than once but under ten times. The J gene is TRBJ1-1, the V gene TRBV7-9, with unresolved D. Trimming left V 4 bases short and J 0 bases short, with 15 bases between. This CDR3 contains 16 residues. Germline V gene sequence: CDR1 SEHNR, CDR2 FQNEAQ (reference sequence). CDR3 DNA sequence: TGTGCCAGCAGCTCCTGGGCGGGCAAGATGAACACTGAAGCTTTCTTT. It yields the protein CASSSWAGKMNTEAFF.

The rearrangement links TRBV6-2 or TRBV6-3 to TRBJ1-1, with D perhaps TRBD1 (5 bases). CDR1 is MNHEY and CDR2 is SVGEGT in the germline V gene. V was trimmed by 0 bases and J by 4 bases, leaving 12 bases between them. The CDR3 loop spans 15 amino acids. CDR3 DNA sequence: TGTGCCAGCAGTTACTCGGGGGGTAGTAGCACTGAAGCTTTCTTT. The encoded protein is CASSYSGGSSTEAFF.

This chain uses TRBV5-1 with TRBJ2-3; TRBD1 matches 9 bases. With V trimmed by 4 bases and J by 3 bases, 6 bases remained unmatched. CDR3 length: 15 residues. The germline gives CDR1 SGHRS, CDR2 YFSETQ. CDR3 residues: CASSLQGAGTDTQYF. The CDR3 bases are TGCGCCAGCAGCCTACAGGGGGCCGGAACAGATACGCAGTATTTT.

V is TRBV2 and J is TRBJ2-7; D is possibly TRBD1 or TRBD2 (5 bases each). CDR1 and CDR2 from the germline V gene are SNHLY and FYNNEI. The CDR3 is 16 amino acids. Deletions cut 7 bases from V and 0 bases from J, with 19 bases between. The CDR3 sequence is CASTRDASSSSYEQYF. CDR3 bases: TGTGCCAGCACCCGGGACGCTTCCTCTAGCTCCTACGAGCAGTACTTC.

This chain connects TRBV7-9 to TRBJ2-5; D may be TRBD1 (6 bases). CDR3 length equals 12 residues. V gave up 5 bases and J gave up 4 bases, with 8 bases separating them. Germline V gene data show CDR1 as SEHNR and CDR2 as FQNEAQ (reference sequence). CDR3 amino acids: CASSPQGETQYF. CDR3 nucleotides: TGTGCCAGCAGCCCACAGGGAGAGACCCAGTACTTC.

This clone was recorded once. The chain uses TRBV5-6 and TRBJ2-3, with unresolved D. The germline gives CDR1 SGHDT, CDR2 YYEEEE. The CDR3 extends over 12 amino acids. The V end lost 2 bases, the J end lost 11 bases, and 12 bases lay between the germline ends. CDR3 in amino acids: CASSFEPKKQYF. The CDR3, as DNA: TGTGCCAGCAGCTTCGAACCCAAGAAGCAGTATTTT.

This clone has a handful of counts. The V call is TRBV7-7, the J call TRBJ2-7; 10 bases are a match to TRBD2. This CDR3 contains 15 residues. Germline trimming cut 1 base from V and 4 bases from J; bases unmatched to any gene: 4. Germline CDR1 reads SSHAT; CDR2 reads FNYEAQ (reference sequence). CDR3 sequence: CASSLGTSGVYEQYF. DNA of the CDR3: TGTGCCAGCAGCTTAGGGACTAGCGGCGTTTACGAGCAGTACTTC.

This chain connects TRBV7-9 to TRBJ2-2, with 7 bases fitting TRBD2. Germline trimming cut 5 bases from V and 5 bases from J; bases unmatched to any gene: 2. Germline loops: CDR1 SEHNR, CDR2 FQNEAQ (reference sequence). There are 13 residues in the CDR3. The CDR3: CASSRSGTGELFF. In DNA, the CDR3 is TGTGCCAGCAGCCGTAGCGGGACCGGGGAGCTGTTTTTT.

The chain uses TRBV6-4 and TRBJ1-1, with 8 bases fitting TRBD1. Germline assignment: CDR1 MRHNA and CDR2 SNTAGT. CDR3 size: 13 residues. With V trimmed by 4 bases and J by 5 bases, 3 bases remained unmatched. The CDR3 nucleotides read TGTGCCAGCAGTGCCACAGGGGGGACTGAAGCTTTCTTT. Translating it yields CASSATGGTEAFF.

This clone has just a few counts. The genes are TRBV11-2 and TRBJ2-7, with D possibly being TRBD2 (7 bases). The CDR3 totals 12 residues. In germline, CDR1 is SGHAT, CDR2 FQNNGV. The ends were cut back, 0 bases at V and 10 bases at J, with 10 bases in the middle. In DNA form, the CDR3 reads TGTGCCAGCAGCTTAGAGGGGGGGCTTCAGTACTTC. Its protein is CASSLEGGLQYF. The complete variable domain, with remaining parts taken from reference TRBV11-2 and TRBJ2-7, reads EAGVAQSPRYKIIEKRQSVAFWCNPISGHATLYWYQQILGQGPKLLIQFQNNGVVDDSQLPKDRFSAERLKGVDSTLKIQPAKLEDSAVYLCASSLEGGLQYFGPGTRLTVT.

CDR3 sequence: CASSQLGTGKNIQYF. The CDR3 DNA reads TGCGCCAGCAGCCAACTTGGGACAGGGAAAAACATTCAGTACTTC. The rearrangement uses TRBV4-1 and TRBJ2-4; TRBD1 agrees at 9 bases. The CDR3 totals 15 residues. V lost 2 bases, J lost 4 bases, and 3 bases stayed unmatched. CDR1 is MGHRA, CDR2 YSYEKL, per germline.

In DNA form, the CDR3 reads TGTGCCAGCAGTAGCCCTCGGGGGCGCGGGAGCACTGAAGCTTTCTTT. Translating it yields CASSSPRGRGSTEAFF. This chain connects TRBV28 to TRBJ1-1, with D tentatively TRBD1 (6 bases). The length of the CDR3 is 16 residues. The germline gives CDR1 MDHEN, CDR2 SYDVKM. The V end lost 5 bases, the J end lost 4 bases, and 20 bases lay between the germline ends.